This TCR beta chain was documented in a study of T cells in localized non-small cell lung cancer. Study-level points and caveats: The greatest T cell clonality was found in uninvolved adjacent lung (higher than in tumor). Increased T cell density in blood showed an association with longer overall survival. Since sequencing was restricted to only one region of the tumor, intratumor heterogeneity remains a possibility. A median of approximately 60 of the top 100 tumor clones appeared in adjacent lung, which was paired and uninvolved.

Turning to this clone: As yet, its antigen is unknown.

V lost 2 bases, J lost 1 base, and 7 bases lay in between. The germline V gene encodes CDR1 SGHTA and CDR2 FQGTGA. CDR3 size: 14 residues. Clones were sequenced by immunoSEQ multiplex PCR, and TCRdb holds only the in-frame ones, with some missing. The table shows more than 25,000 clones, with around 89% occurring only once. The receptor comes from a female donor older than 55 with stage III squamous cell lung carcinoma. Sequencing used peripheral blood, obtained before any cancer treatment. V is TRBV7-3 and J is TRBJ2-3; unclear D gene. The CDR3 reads CASSLSRGTDTQYF. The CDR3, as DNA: TGTGCCAGCAGCTTATCCCGGGGCACAGATACGCAGTATTTT.